Below, one T cell receptor (beta chain) is given with its context. This sample is drawn from a study of technical replicates of blood from a handful of donors. The method was immunoSEQ multiplex PCR; TCRdb's version includes in-frame clones alone and lacks a portion of them. The sample holds under 70,000 clones, roughly 86% seen once. The CDR3 runs to 10 residues. CDR1 and CDR2 (germline): SQVTM, ANQGSEA. Trimming shortened V by 6 bases and J by 5 bases, and 5 bases separated the two germline ends. Input material: PBMCs. The source is a human donor in good health. Some clones in this sample may be carry-over from other donors' samples. The chain has TRBV29-1 and TRBJ2-1, with a weak D call TRBD1 (5 bases). The CDR3: CSVGHNEQFF. DNA of the CDR3: TGCAGCGTGGGGCACAATGAGCAGTTCTTC.